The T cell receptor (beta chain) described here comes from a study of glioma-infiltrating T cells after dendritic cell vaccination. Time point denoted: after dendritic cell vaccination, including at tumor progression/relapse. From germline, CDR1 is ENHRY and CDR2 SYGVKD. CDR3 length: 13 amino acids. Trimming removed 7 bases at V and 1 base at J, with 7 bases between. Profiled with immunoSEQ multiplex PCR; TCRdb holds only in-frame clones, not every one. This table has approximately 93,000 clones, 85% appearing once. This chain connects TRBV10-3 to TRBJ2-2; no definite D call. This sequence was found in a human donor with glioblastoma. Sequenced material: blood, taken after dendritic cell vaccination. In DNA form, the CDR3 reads TGTGCCATCAATTTCCAGAACACCGGGGAGCTGTTTTTT. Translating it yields CAINFQNTGELFF.